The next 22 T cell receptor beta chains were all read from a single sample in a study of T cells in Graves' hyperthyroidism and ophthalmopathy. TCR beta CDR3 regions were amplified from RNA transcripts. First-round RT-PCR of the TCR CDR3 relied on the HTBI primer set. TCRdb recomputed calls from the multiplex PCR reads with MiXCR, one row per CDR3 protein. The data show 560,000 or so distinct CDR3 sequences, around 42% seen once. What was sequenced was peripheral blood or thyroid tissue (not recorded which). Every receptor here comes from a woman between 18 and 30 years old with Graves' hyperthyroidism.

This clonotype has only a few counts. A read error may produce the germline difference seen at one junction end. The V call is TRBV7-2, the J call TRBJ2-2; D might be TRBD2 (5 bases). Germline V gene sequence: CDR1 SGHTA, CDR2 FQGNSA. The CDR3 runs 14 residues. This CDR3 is CASSLALGGGELFF. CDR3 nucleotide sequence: TGTGCCAGCAGTTTAGCGCTGGGCGGCGGGGAGCTGTTTTTT.

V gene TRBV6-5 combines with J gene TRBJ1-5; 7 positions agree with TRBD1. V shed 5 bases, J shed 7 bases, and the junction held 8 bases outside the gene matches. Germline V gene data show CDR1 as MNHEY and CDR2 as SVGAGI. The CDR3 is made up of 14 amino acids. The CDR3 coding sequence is TGTGCCAGCAGTCCCGGACAGGTTCGGCAGCCCCAGCATTTT. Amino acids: CASSPGQVRQPQHF.

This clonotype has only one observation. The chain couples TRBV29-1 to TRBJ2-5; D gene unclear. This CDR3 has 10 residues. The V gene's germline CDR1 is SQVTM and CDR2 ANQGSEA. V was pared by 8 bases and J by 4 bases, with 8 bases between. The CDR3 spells CSFWTETQYF. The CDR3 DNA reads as TGCAGCTTCTGGACAGAGACCCAGTACTTC. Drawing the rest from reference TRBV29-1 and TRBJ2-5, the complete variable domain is SAVISQKPSRDICQRGTSLTIQCQVDSQVTMMFWYRQQPGQSLTLIATANQGSEATYESGFVIDKFPISRPNLTFSTLTVSNMSPEDSSIYLCSFWTETQYFGPGTRLLVL.

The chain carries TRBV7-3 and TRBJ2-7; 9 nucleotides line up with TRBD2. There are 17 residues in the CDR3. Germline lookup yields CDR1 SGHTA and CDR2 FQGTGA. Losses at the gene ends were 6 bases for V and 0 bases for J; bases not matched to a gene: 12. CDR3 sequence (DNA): TGTGCCAGCAGTGTGTGGAGACTAGCGGCTCTCTCCTACGAGCAGTACTTC. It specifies CASSVWRLAALSYEQYF.

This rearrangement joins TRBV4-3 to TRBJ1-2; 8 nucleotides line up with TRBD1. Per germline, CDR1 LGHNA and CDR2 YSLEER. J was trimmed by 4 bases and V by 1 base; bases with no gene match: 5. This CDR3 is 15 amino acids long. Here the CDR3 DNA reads TGCGCCAGCAGCCAAGTGGGGACAGGATCCTATGGCTACACCTTC. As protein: CASSQVGTGSYGYTF.

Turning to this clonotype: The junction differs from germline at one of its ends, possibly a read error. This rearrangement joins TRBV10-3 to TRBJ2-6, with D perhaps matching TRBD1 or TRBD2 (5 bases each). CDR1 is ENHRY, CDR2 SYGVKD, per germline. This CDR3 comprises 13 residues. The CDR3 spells CAISEPPGDVMTF. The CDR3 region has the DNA TGTGCCATCAGTGAGCCCCCCGGGGACGTCATGACTTTC.

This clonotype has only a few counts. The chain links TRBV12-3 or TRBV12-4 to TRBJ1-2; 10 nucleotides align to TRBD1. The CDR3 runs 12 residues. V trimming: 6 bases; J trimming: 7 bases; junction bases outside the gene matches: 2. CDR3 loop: CASRRTGGGYTF. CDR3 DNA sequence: TGTGCCAGCAGGCGGACAGGGGGTGGCTACACCTTC.

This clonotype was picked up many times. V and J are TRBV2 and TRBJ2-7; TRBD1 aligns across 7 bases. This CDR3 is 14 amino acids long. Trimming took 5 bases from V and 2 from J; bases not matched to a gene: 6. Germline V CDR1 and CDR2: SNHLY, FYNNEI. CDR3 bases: TGTGCCAGCAGTACCGGGACAGCAACCTACGAGCAGTACTTC. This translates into CASSTGTATYEQYF.

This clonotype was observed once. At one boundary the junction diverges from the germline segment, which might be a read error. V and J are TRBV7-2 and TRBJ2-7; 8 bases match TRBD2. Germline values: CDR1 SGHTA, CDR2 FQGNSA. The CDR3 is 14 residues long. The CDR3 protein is CASSPLAVAYEQCF. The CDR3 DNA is TGTGCCAGCAGTCCACTAGCGGTGGCCTACGAGCAGTGCTTC.

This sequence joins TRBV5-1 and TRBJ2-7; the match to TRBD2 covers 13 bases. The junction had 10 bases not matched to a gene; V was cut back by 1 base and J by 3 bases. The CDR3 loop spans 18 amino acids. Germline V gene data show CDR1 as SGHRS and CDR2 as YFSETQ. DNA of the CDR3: TGCGCCAGCAGCTTGATTGGACTAGCGGGAGCCCGTGTCTACGAGCAGTACTTC. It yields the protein CASSLIGLAGARVYEQYF.

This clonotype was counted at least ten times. The CDR3 loop reads CASRGRAGANVLTF. CDR3 nucleotides: TGTGCCAGCCGGGGCCGGGCTGGGGCCAACGTCCTGACTTTC. V and J are TRBV7-9 and TRBJ2-6; D may correspond to TRBD1 or TRBD2 (5 bases each). The CDR3 covers 14 residues. Trimming cost V 8 bases and J 2 bases, with 10 bases left between them. Germline loops: CDR1 SEHNR, CDR2 FQNEAQ (reference sequence).

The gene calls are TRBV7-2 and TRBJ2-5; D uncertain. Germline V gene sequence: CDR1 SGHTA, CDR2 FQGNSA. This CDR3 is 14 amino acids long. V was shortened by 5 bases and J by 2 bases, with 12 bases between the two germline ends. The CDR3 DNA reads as TGTGCCAGCAGCCCCCGCCCGGATCAAGAGACCCAGTACTTC. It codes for CASSPRPDQETQYF.

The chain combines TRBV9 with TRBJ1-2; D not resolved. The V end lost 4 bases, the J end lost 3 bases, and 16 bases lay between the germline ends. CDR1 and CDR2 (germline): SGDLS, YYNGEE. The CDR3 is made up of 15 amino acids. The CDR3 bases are TGTGCCAGCAGCCAAGAGGGCAGCCTCTACTATGGCTACACCTTC. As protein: CASSQEGSLYYGYTF.

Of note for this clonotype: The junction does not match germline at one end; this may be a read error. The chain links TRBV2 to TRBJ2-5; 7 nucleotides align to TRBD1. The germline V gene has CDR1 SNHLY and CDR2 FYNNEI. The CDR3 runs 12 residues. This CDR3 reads CATSDPGGTQYF. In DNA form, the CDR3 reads TGTGCCACCAGTGATCCAGGGGGGACCCAGTACTTC. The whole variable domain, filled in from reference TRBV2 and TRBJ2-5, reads EPEVTQTPSHQVTQMGQEVILRCVPISNHLYFYWYRQILGQKVEFLVSFYNNEISEKSEIFDDQFSVERPDGSNFTLKIRSTKLEDSAMYFCATSDPGGTQYFGPGTRLLVL.

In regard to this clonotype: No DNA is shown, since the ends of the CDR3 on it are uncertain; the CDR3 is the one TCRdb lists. CDR3 region: CATSRVPGKNCFF. The chain has TRBV15 and TRBJ1-4. Ends included, the CDR3 has 13 residues. The germline gives CDR1 LNHNV, CDR2 YYDKDF (reference sequence).

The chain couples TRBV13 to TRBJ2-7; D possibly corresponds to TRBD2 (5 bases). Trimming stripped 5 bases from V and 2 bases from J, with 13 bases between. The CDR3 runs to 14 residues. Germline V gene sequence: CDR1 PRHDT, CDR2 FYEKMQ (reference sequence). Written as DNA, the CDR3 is TGTGCCAGCAGCCCCCGACTATCCCCCTACGAGCAGTACTTC. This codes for CASSPRLSPYEQYF. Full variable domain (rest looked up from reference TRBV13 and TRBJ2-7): AAGVIQSPRHLIKEKRETATLKCYPIPRHDTVYWYQQGPGQDPQFLISFYEKMQSDKGSIPDRFSAQQFSDYHSELNMSSLELGDSALYFCASSPRLSPYEQYFGPGTRLTVT.

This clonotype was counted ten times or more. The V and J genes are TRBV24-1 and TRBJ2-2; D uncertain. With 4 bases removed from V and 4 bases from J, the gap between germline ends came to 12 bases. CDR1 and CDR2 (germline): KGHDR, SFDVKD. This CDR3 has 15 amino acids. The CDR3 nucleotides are TGTGCCACCAGTGACCCAGCGTTCTCCACCGGGGAGCTGTTTTTT. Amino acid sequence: CATSDPAFSTGELFF.

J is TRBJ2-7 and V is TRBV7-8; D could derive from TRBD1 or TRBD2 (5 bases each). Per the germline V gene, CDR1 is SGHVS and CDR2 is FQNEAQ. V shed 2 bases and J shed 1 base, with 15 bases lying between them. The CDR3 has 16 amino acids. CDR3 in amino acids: CASSLRRGRSSYEQYF. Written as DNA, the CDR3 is TGTGCCAGCAGCTTACGCCGGGGACGGTCATCCTACGAGCAGTACTTC.

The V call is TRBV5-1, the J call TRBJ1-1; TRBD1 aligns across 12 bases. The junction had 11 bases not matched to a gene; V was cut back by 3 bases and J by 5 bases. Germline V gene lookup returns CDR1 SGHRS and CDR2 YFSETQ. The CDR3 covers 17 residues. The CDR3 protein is CASSWRLGQGAKTEAFF. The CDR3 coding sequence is TGCGCCAGCAGCTGGAGGTTGGGACAGGGGGCGAAAACTGAAGCTTTCTTT.

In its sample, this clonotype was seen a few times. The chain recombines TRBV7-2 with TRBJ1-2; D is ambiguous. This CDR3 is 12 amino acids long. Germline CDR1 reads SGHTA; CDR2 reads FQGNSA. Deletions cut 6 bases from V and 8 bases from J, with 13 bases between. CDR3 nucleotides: TGTGCCAGCAGAGGTTGGTCGGGGGGCTACACCTTC. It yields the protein CASRGWSGGYTF.

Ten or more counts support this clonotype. Here the CDR3 reads CASSYSGGETPLHF. CDR3 coding DNA: TGTGCCAGCAGTTACTCGGGAGGTGAGACACCCCTCCACTTT. The chain carries TRBV6-2 or TRBV6-3 and TRBJ1-6; D gene ambiguous. This CDR3 contains 14 residues. The V gene's germline CDR1 is MNHEY and CDR2 SVGEGT. V lost 0 bases to trimming and J lost 11 bases, with 11 bases between them.

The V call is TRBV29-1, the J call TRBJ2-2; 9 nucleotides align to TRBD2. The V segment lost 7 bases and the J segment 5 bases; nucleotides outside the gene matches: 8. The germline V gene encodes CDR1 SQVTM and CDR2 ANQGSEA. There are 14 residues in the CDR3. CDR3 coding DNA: TGCAGCGCTCGAGCGGGAGGATATACCGGGGAGCTGTTTTTT. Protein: CSARAGGYTGELFF.